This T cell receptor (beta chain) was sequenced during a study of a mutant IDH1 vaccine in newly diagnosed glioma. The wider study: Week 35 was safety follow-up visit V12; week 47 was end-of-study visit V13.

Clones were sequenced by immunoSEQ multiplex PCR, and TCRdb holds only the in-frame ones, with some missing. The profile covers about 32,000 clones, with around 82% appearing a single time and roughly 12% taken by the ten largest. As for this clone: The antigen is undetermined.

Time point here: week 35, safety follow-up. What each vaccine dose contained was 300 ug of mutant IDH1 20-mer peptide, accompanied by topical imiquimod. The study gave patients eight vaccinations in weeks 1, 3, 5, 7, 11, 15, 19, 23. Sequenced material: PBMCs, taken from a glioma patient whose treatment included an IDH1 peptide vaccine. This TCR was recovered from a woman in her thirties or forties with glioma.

Here the CDR3 reads CATTGQGVGDTQYF. The CDR3 DNA reads as TGTGCCACCACCGGACAGGGGGTTGGAGATACGCAGTATTTT. The V gene is TRBV6-5, the J gene TRBJ2-3; 10 bases match TRBD1. Trimming cost V 10 bases and J 5 bases; bases outside gene matches: 9. From germline, CDR1 is MNHEY and CDR2 SVGAGI. The CDR3 runs to 14 residues.